This T cell receptor (beta chain) was sequenced in a study of regulatory T cells in long-lasting Graves disease (dated by TCRdb to the early 2020s). Broadly, across the study: Patients with newly diagnosed Graves' disease had been on antithyroid drugs for under 3 months. The study was conducted in China and was registered as a clinical trial. A total of 35 or so samples were covered by TCR sequencing, comprising around 13 persistent and around 20 newly diagnosed Graves' disease patients. Patients with persistent Graves' disease were compared with patients with newly diagnosed Graves' disease using TCR sequencing and RNA sequencing of peripheral blood.

This clonotype was detected ten times or more. Its antigen has not been determined. Qualities for individual bases were not recorded, and no much larger clone is one base off. This specimen's time point label, interpreted: newly diagnosed GD, antithyroid drugs for less than 3 months. RNA was extracted from PBMCs in TRIzol for both TCR sequencing and RNA sequencing. Graves' disease was diagnosed according to American Thyroid Association guidelines. Recruitment of patients was carried out at an endocrinology department in Xi'an, China. Each patient gave 7.5 to 10 milliliters of peripheral blood, collected in an EDTA anticoagulant tube. Ficoll Paque Plus density gradient separation was used to isolate PBMCs, and no further T cell sorting was done. An Agilent 2100 Bioanalyzer and agarose gel were used to check RNA quality, and a NanoDrop 2000 was used to measure RNA concentration. The library was produced with multiplex PCR. Reads for this sample came from an Illumina HiSeq 4000. iRepertoire HTBI primers and Arm-PCR amplification of CDR3 regions were used to construct TCR beta libraries. Gel purification was performed on PCR products prior to sequencing. For the original study's pipeline: Gene usage analysis of CDR3 amino acid clonotypes relied on the roughly 60 TRBV and 12 to 15 TRBJ segments identified across samples. Filtered high-quality paired reads were merged into contigs using COPE and FqMerger. Contigs were aligned with BLAST to IMGT TRBV, TRBD and TRBJ reference genes, and CDR3 was defined per IMGT. Any clonotype with a frequency above 0.1% was classified as a highly expanded clone. Shannon entropy served as the measure of repertoire diversity, while the Gini coefficient captured V-J evenness. A clonotype was considered public if more than one individual shared it. Clones were called with MiXCR by TCRdb after fastp trimmed the public reads at Q25, and only in-frame beta chains were retained. Rows matching on CDR3 protein sequence are summarized as one entry with the most common DNA and genes. V and J calls and clone size were set by TCRdb, not the authors. The sample table shows roughly 260,000 distinct CDR3 sequences, and approximately 20% are seen once. The top ten clonotypes cover 12% to 15% of the sample.

V and J are truncated by 5 bases and 3 bases respectively, leaving an intervening sequence of 10 bases. CDR1 and CDR2, per the germline V gene, are MNHEY and SVGEGT. The CDR3, from cysteine to phenylalanine, totals 13 residues. Only the CDR3 DNA is retained, 39 bases long and in frame from the first base. General conclusions and limits of the study: Persistent Graves' disease patients showed lower TCR Shannon entropy and fewer highly expanded clones than newly diagnosed patients, suggesting clonal expansion. Sequencing and analysis were restricted to the TCR beta chain. Peripheral blood alone was examined, since thyroid tissue, which constituted the primary lesion, could not be accessed. More public clonotypes were shared among persistent patients (under 3,000) than among newly diagnosed patients (roughly 1,000). Preferential use of TRBV28, TRBJ1-2 and TRBJ2-5 was observed in persistent disease, whereas TRBV20-1 and TRBJ2-1 were favored in newly diagnosed disease. As a limitation, the authors acknowledged that the small sample size may reduce accuracy.

The same sample was also studied in work on T cells in Graves' hyperthyroidism and ophthalmopathy. Reported in the second study: Graves' hyperthyroidism was defined as stable when no progression to ophthalmopathy occurred over 18 months of follow-up. The hyperthyroidism patients were between 18 and 65 years old and newly diagnosed, with a disease duration of less than 2 months. Exclusion was applied to patients with uncontrolled infections, other autoimmune diseases, pregnancy or lactation. Clinical symptoms, serum thyroxine and TRAb, thyroid ultrasound, and orbital computed tomography formed the basis for the diagnoses. A first-round RT-PCR of the TCR CDR3 used the HTBI primer set with the Qiagen OneStep RT-PCR kit. Most expanded thyroid clonotypes (frequency above 0.001) were also detected in blood, a finding suggesting that blood repertoires may reflect thyroid immune responses. In cross-validation, a model built on a 13 V-J signature told ophthalmopathy apart from stable hyperthyroidism with 85% to 90% sensitivity and about 81% specificity, and in testing the same model reached 80%/75%. In validation, progression to ophthalmopathy was predicted by the model with almost 71% sensitivity and 72% to 85% specificity, a median of roughly 6.4 months before onset. TCR V-J signatures able to tell the groups apart were searched for in a discovery cohort of 90 to 100 patients, of whom 43 had Graves' ophthalmopathy and 57 had stable Graves' hyperthyroidism. Prospective prediction of ophthalmopathy was tested in an independent validation cohort of 18 to 20 hyperthyroidism patients and some 17 patients who later progressed to ophthalmopathy. For training and testing, the 100 or so patients in the discovery cohort were randomly divided in a 7:3 ratio. In addition, the study compared T-cell repertoires in thyroid tissue and in blood from several Graves' hyperthyroidism patients. Once sampling was done, hyperthyroidism patients were given methimazole at a starting dose of 30 mg daily, whereas ophthalmopathy patients were given high-dose intravenous methylprednisolone. Libraries were constructed in a second round of multiplex PCR, after which size selection and purification were carried out. Libraries were sequenced paired-end with 100 bp reads on an Illumina HiSeq2000. Raw data were processed with SOAPnuke, discarding reads with adapters, uncalled bases, mean Phred below 15, or no exact constant-primer or identifier match. COPE v1.2.5 was used to merge high-quality paired reads, and clonotypes were defined as unique nucleotide sequences. Clonotypes were aligned to IMGT TRBV, TRBD and TRBJ reference segments using MiTCR v1.1. The analysis included only V-J combinations with a frequency above 0.0001, which together covered 99% to 99.2% of the repertoires. The TCS score was defined as the ratio of F50 (clonal expansion) to E x V (chaos), calculated using BLOSUM62-based TCRdist between CDR3 peptides within each V-J. Welch's t-statistics and random forest reduced around 520 V-J features to 13, which were used in a naive Bayes classifier (R e1071). No statistical method was used to set the sample size in advance, and investigators knew the group allocation. The paper reports TCR Vbeta CDR3 sequencing of approximately 130 peripheral blood samples: around 41 ophthalmopathy, under 85 hyperthyroidism and around 17 progressor patients.

The V and J genes are TRBV6-2 or TRBV6-3 and TRBJ1-2; TRBD1 is perhaps the D gene, given 5 matching bases. The source was peripheral blood mononuclear cells (PBMCs), collected at new diagnosis, from a patient treated with antithyroid drugs. The source is a woman between 25 and 40 years old with Graves disease. Donor details come from another sample of the same person, matched by shared clones. The DNA sequence is given as TGTGCCAGCAGTAAGGGGTCCCACTATGGCTACACCTTC. Translated, this is CASSKGSHYGYTF.